This entry is about one T cell receptor beta chain. The data were obtained in a study of control samples from healthy donors and cancer patients. The V gene's germline CDR1 is KGHSH and CDR2 LQKENI. The CDR3 spans 17 residues. The V end lost 1 base, the J end lost 1 base, and 14 bases lay between the germline ends. The assay was immunoSEQ multiplex PCR, and TCRdb's table has in-frame clones only and misses some. The sample consists of around 72,000 clones, roughly 82% of them appearing once. The genes are TRBV18 and TRBJ2-1; D is possibly TRBD1 or TRBD2 (5 bases each). Input material: blood. The clonotype was recovered from a man aged 45-60 years in good health. The CDR3 DNA follows: TGTGCCAGCTCACCACGACCGGGACGGATATCCTACAATGAGCAGTTCTTC. It is translated as CASSPRPGRISYNEQFF.